This T cell receptor (beta chain) was observed in a study of T cell responses to AZD1222 COVID-19 vaccine. Comments on this clone: The antigen is unknown.

Overall study findings and caveats: Only five or six AZD1222 recipients were seropositive at baseline. All repertoire sampling was performed exclusively after the peak T cell response. A reported finding is that nearly half of spike-specific TCRs target unmutated variant regions. It should be noted that donors were predominantly white British and more often female, and clonal diversity was possibly underestimated.

Generated by immunoSEQ multiplex PCR, the TCRdb table keeps only in-frame clones and is missing some. The sample has some 180,000 clones; roughly 91% are singletons. The sequence was obtained from an adult who received the MenACWY meningococcal vaccine as a control. The material was peripheral blood, obtained 28 days after the second dose of the MenACWY control vaccine.

The CDR3 DNA sequence: TGTGCCAGCAGTTTTCCGGGCACTGAAGCTTTCTTT. Translation gives CASSFPGTEAFF. The genes are TRBV12-3 or TRBV12-4 and TRBJ1-1; D is unclear. The CDR3 consists of 12 residues. The V end was cut by 3 bases, the J end by 4 bases, with 6 bases between.